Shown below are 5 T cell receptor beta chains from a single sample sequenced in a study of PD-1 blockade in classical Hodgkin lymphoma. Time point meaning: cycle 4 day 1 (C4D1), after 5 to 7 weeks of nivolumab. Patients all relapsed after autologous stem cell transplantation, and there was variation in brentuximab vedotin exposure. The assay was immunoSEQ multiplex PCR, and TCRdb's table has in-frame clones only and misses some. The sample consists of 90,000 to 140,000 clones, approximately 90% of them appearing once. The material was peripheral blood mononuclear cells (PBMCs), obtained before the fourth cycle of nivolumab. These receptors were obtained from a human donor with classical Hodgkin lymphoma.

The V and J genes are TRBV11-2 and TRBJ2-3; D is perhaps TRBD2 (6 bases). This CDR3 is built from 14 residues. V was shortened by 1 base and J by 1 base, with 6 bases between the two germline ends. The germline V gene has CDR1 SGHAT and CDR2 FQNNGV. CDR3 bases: TGTGCCAGCAGCTTAGGGGGGGGCACAGATACGCAGTATTTT. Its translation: CASSLGGGTDTQYF.

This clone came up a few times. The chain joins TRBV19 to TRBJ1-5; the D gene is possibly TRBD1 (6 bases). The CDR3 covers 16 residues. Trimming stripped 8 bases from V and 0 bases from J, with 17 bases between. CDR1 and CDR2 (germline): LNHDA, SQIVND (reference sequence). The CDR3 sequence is CASRDRWGLSNQPQHF. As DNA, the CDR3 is TGTGCCAGTCGCGACAGGTGGGGGCTTAGCAATCAGCCCCAGCATTTT.

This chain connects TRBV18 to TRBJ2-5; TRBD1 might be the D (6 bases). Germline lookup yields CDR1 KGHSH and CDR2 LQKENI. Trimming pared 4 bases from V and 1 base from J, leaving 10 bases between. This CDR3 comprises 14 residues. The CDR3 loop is CASSLTGIQETQYF. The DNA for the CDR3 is TGTGCCAGCTCACTTACAGGGATCCAAGAGACCCAGTACTTC.

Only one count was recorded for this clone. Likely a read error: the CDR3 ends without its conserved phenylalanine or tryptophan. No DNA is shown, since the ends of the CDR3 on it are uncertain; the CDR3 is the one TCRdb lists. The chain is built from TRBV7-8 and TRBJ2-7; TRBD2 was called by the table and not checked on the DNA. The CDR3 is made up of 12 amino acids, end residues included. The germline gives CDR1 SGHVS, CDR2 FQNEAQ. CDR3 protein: CASSPGSGRLKL.

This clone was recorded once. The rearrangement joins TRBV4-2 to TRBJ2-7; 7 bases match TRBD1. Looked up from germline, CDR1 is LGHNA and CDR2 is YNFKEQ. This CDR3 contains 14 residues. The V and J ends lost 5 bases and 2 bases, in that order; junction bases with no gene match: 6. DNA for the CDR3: TGTGCCAGCAGCTCGACAGGGTCCACCTACGAGCAGTACTTC. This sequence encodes CASSSTGSTYEQYF.